This entry describes one T cell receptor beta chain. The record originates from a study of T cell changes during pregnancy in multiple sclerosis. TCRdb's copy holds only in-frame clones and misses some; the assay was immunoSEQ multiplex PCR. In the table there are tens of thousands of clones, 92% of which are singletons. The clonotype was recovered from a female donor with multiple sclerosis, enrolled in a pregnancy study. Sequencing was performed on peripheral blood.

Written as DNA, the CDR3 is TGTGCCAGCAGCCAAGAGGTCGGGCAGGTCACTGAAGCTTTCTTT. Translating gives CASSQEVGQVTEAFF. The genes are TRBV4-2 and TRBJ1-1; no firm D call. CDR3 size: 15 residues. V was shortened by 0 bases and J by 4 bases, with 12 bases between the two germline ends. Germline V gene lookup returns CDR1 LGHNA and CDR2 YNFKEQ.